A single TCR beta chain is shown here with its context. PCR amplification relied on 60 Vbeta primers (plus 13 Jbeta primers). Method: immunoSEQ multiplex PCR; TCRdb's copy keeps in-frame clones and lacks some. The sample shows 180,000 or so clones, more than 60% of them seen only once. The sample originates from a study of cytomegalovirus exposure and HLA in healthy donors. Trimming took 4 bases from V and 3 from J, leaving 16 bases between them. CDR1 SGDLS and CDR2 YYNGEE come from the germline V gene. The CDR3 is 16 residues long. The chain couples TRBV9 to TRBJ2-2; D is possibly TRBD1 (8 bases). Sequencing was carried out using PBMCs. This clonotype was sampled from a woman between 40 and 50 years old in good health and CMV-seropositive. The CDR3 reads CASSPTGGGDTGELFF. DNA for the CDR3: TGTGCCAGCAGCCCCACAGGGGGAGGGGACACCGGGGAGCTGTTTTTT.